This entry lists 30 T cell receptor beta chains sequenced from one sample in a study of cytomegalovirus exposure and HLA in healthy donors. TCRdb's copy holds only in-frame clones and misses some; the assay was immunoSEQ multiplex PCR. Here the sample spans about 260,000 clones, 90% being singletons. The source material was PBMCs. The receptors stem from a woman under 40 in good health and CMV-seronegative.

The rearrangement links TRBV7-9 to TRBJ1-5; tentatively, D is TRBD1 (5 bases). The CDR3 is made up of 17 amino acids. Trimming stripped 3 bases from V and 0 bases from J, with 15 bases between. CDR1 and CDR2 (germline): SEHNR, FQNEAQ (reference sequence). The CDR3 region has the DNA TGTGCCAGCAGCTTCGTCCAGGGCCACTATAGCAATCAGCCCCAGCATTTT. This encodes CASSFVQGHYSNQPQHF.

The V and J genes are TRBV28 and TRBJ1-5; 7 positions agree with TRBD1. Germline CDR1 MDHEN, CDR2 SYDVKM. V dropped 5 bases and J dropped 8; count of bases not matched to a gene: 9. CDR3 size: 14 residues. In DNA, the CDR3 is TGTGCCAGCAGTCTCCGGAAACAGGGGAAGCCCCAGCATTTT. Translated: CASSLRKQGKPQHF.

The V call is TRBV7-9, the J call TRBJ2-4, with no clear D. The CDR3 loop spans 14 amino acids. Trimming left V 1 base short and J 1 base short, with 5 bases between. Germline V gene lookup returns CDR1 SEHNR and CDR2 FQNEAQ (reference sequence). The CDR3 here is CASSLESAKNIQYF. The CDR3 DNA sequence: TGTGCCAGCAGCTTAGAGAGCGCCAAAAACATTCAGTACTTC.

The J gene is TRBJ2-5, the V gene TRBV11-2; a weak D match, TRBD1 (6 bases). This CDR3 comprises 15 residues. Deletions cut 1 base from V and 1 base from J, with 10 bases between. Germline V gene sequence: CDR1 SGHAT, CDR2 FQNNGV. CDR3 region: CASSLGQDIQETQYF. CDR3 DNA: TGTGCCAGCAGCTTAGGACAGGACATCCAAGAGACCCAGTACTTC.

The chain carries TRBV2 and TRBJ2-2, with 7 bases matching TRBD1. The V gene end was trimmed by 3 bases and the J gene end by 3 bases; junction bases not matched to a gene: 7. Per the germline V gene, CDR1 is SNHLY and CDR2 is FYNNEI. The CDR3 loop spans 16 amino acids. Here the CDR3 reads CASSDLGQEYTGELFF. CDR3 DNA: TGTGCCAGCAGTGACCTCGGACAGGAGTACACCGGGGAGCTGTTTTTT. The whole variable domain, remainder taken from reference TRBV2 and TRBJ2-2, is EPEVTQTPSHQVTQMGQEVILRCVPISNHLYFYWYRQILGQKVEFLVSFYNNEISEKSEIFDDQFSVERPDGSNFTLKIRSTKLEDSAMYFCASSDLGQEYTGELFFGEGSRLTVL.

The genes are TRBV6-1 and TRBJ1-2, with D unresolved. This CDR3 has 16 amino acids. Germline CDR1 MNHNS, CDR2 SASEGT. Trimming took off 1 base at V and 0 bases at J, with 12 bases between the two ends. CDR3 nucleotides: TGTGCCAGCAGTGAAGTATCCGGGCGGTCTAACTATGGCTACACCTTC. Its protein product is CASSEVSGRSNYGYTF.

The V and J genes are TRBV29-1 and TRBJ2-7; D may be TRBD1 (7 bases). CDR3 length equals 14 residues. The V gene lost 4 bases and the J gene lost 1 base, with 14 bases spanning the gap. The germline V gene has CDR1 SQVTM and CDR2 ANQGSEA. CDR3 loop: CSVVWRDRSYEQYF. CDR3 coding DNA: TGCAGCGTTGTGTGGAGGGACAGATCCTACGAGCAGTACTTC.

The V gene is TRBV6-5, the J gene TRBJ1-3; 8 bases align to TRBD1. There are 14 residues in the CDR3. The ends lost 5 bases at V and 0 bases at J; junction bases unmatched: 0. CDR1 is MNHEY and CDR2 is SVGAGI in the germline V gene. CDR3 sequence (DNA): TGTGCCAGCAGTACAGGGGGCTCTGGAAACACCATATATTTT. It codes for CASSTGGSGNTIYF.

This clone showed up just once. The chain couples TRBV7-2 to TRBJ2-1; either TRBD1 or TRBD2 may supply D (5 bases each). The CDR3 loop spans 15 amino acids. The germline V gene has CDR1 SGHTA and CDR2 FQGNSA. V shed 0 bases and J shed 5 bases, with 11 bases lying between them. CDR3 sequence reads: CASSLAPGTDNEQFF. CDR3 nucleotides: TGTGCCAGCAGCTTAGCGCCAGGGACCGACAATGAGCAGTTCTTC.

CDR3 nucleotide sequence: TGTGCCAGCAGCTTGCTAGCGGGCACTCTCATAGAGGGGCAGTACTTC. Translated, it gives CASSLLAGTLIEGQYF. The rearrangement joins TRBV5-8 to TRBJ2-7; 8 nucleotides match TRBD2. The CDR3 is 16 residues long. Unmatched junction bases numbered 15, after V lost 1 base and J lost 9 bases. Germline CDR1 is SGHTS and CDR2 is YDEGEE.

CDR3 sequence: CASSTMGIHTHNEQFF. The CDR3 DNA follows: TGTGCCAGCAGTACAATGGGCATTCACACACACAATGAGCAGTTCTTC. The chain recombines TRBV7-6 with TRBJ2-1; D ambiguous. Germline V gives CDR1 SGHVS, CDR2 FNYEAQ. This CDR3 spans 16 amino acids. V lost 6 bases, J lost 5 bases, and 20 bases lay in between.

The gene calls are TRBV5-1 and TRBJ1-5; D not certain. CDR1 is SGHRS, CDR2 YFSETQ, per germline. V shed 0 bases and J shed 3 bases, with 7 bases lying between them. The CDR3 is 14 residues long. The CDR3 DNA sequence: TGCGCCAGCAGCTTGGGCGGGGTCAATCAGCCCCAGCATTTT. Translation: CASSLGGVNQPQHF.

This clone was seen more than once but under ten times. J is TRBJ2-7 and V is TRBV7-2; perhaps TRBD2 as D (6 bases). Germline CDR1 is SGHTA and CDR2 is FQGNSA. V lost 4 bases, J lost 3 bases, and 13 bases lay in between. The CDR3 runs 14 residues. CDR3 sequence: CASSSGVAGYEQYF. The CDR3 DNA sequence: TGTGCCAGCAGCTCGGGGGTGGCAGGCTACGAGCAGTACTTC.

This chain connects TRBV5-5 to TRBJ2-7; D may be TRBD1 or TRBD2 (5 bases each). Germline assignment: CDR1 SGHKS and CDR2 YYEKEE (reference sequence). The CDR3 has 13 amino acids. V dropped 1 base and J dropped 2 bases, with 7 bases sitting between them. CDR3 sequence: CASSLWGPYEQYF. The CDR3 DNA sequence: TGTGCCAGCAGCTTGTGGGGACCCTACGAGCAGTACTTC.

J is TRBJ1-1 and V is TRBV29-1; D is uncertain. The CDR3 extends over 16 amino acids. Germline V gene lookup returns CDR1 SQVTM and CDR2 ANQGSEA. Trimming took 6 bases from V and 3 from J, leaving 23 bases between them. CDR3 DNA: TGCAGCGTCCCTCTTGGGTTCGCCTGGTCCCACACTGAAGCTTTCTTT. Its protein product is CSVPLGFAWSHTEAFF.

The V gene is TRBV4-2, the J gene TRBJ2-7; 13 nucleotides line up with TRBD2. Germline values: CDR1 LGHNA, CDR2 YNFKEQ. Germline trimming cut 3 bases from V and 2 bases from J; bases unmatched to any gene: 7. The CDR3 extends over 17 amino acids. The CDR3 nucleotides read TGTGCCAGCAGCCACTTCACTAGCGGGGGGGTAACCTACGAGCAGTACTTC. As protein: CASSHFTSGGVTYEQYF.

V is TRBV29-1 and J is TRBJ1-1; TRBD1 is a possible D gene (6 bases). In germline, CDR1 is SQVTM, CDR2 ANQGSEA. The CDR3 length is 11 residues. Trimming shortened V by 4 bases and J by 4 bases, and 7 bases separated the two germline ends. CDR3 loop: CSVGGGTEAFF. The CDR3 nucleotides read TGCAGCGTTGGAGGGGGCACTGAAGCTTTCTTT.

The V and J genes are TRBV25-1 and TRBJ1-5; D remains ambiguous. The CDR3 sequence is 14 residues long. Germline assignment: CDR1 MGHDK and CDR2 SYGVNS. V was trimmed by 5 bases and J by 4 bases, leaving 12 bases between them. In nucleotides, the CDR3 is TGTGCCAGCAGTTGGGGAACGGAGAATCAGCCCCAGCATTTT. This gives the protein CASSWGTENQPQHF.

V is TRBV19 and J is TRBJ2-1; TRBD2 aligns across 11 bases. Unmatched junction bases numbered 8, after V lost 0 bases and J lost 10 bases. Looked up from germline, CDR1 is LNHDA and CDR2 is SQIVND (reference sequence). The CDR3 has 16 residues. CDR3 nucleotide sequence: TGTGCCAGTAGTATAGAAGGGACTAGCGGTCGTTTAGAGCAGTTCTTC. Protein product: CASSIEGTSGRLEQFF.

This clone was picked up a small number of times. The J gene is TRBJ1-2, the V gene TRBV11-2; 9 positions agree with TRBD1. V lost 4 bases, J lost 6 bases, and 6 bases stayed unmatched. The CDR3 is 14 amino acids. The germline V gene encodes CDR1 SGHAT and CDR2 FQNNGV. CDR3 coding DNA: TGTGCCAGCAGCTCAGGACAGGGGAAAGATGGCTACACCTTC. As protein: CASSSGQGKDGYTF.

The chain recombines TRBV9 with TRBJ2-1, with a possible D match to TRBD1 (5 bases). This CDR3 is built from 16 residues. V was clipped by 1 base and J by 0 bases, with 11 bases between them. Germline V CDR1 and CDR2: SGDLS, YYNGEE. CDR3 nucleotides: TGTGCCAGCAGCGTAATTGCAGACAGCTCCTACAATGAGCAGTTCTTC. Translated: CASSVIADSSYNEQFF. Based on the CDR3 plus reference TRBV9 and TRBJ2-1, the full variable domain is DSGVTQTPKHLITATGQRVTLRCSPRSGDLSVYWYQQSLDQGLQFLIQYYNGEERAKGNILERFSAQQFPDLHSELNLSSLELGDSALYFCASSVIADSSYNEQFFGPGTRLTVL.

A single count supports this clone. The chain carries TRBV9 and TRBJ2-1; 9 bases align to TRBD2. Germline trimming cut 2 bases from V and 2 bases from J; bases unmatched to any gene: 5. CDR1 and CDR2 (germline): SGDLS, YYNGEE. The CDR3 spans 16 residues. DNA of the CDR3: TGTGCCAGCAGCGTGGTAGCGGGAGCCCCCTACAATGAGCAGTTCTTC. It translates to CASSVVAGAPYNEQFF.

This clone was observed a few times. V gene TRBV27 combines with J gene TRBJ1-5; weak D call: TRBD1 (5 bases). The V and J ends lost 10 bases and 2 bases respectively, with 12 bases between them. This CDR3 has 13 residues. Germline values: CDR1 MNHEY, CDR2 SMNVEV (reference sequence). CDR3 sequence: CATAGGGNQPQHF. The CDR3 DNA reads TGTGCCACCGCCGGGGGTGGCAATCAGCCCCAGCATTTT.

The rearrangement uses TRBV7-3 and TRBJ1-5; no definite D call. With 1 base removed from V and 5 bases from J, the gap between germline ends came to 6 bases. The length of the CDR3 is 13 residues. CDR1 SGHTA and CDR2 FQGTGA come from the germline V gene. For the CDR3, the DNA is TGTGCCAGCAGCTTAATAGCGGATCAGCCCCAGCATTTT. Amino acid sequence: CASSLIADQPQHF.

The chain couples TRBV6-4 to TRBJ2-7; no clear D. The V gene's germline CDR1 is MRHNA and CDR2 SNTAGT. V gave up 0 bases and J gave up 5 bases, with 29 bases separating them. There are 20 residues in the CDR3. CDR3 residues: CASSDSGDQVGEILGHEQYF. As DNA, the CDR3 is TGTGCCAGCAGTGACTCAGGCGATCAGGTAGGCGAGATCTTAGGTCACGAGCAGTACTTC.

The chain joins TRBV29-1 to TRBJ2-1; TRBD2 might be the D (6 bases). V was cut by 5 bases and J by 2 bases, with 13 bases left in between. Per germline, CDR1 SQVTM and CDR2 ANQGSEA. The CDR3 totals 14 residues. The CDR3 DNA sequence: TGCAGCGTTCCGGGAGAAGTAACCTACAATGAGCAGTTCTTC. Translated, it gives CSVPGEVTYNEQFF.

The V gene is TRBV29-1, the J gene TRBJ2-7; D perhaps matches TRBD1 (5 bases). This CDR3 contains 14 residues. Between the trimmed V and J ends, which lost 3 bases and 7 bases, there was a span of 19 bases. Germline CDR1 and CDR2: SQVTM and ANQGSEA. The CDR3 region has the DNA TGCAGCGTTGAGGGCACACCCACGGACATGGAGCAGTACTTC. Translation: CSVEGTPTDMEQYF.

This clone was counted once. CDR3 amino acids: CASSQLSFTVEQYF. CDR3 nucleotide sequence: TGTGCCAGCAGCCAATTGAGTTTTACAGTCGAGCAGTACTTC. This sequence joins TRBV16 and TRBJ2-7; D gene ambiguous. The V and J ends lost 1 base and 6 bases respectively, with 13 bases between them. From germline, CDR1 is KGHSY and CDR2 FQNENV. The length of the CDR3 is 14 residues.

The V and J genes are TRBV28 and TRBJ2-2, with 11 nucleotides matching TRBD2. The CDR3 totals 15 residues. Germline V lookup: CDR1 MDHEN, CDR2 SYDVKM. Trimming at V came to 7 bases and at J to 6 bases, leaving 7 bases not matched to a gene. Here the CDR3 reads CASKRTSGRAGELFF. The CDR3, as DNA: TGTGCCAGCAAACGAACTAGCGGGAGAGCCGGGGAGCTGTTTTTT.

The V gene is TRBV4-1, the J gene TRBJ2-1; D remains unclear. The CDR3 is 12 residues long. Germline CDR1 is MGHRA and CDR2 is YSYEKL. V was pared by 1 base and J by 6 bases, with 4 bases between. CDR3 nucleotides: TGCGCCAGCAGCCAAGGGGTCAATGAGCAGTTCTTC. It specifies CASSQGVNEQFF.